These 20 T cell receptor beta chains were sequenced from one sample in a study of CD8 T cells in Susac syndrome. It was CD27 and CD45RA staining that defined memory subsets for TEMRA sorting. RNA totalling about 0.45 to 1 ug underwent reverse transcription with random hexamers. TCRdb independently ran MiXCR on the immunoSEQ multiplex PCR reads; one entry per CDR3 protein. In the table there are roughly 1,400 distinct CDR3 sequences, approximately 70% of which are singletons. Sample: CD8+ TEMRA cells from PBMCs. The subset is: FACS-sorted terminally differentiated effector memory CD8+ T cells re-expressing CD45RA (CD8+ TEMRA). These receptors all stem from a human donor with Susac syndrome.

This chain links TRBV15 with TRBJ2-7, with 8 bases matching TRBD1. The V segment lost 6 bases and the J segment 2 bases; nucleotides outside the gene matches: 6. The CDR3 covers 14 residues. The V gene's germline CDR1 is LNHNV and CDR2 YYDKDF (reference sequence). The CDR3 coding sequence is TGTGCCACCAGTGCCGGGACAGGTCCCTACGAGCAGTACTTC. Residues: CATSAGTGPYEQYF.

The V call is TRBV30, the J call TRBJ1-6; D may be TRBD1 (5 bases). Trimming cost V 0 bases and J 5 bases, with 11 bases left between them. The germline V gene has CDR1 GTSNPN and CDR2 SVGIG (reference sequence). The CDR3 has 15 residues. CDR3 in DNA: TGTGCCTGGAGTGTAGTCAGGACAAATAATTCACCCCTCCACTTT. Translated: CAWSVVRTNNSPLHF.

The rearrangement links TRBV3-1 to TRBJ2-6; D gene uncertain. Germline V CDR1 and CDR2: LGHDT, YNNKEL (reference sequence). The CDR3 contains 15 residues. Deletions cut 4 bases from V and 2 bases from J, with 9 bases between. In nucleotides, the CDR3 is TGTGCCAGCAGCCCCGGCTCCGCTGGGGCCAACGTCCTGACTTTC. Translated: CASSPGSAGANVLTF.

The chain links TRBV12-3 or TRBV12-4 to TRBJ1-6; D is ambiguous. Trimming cost V 9 bases and J 9 bases, with 12 bases left between them. The CDR3 runs to 12 residues. The CDR3: CASGLSSSPLHF. The CDR3 nucleotides are TGTGCCAGTGGACTTTCGAGTTCACCCCTCCACTTT.

Points on this clonotype: One end of the junction varies from germline; a read error may be responsible. The chain has TRBV12-3 or TRBV12-4 and TRBJ2-2; possibly TRBD2 for D (5 bases). The CDR3 totals 11 residues. CDR3 coding DNA: TGTGCCAGCAGTAAGAACACCGGGGAGCTGTTT. Translating it yields CASSKNTGELF.

A word on this clonotype: It may be a read error: a sequence one base away is much more abundant. The V gene is TRBV18, the J gene TRBJ2-7; 8 bases fit TRBD1. Germline CDR1 reads KGHSH; CDR2 reads LQKENI. The CDR3 length is 15 residues. Here the CDR3 DNA reads TGTGCCTGCTCACCGAGACAGGGGTTCGTGGACGAGCAGTACTTC. Translation gives CACSPRQGFVDEQYF.

This clonotype is deemed large (0.1 to 1%). The chain employs TRBV27 and TRBJ2-7; no definite D call. Germline V lookup: CDR1 MNHEY, CDR2 SMNVEV (reference sequence). Trimming cost V 7 bases and J 2 bases, with 18 bases left between them. The CDR3 spans 15 residues. The DNA for the CDR3 is TGTGCCAGCACTCCCATCGCCGGGTCCCCCTACGAGCAGTACTTC. It codes for CASTPIAGSPYEQYF.

The chain is built from TRBV6-2 or TRBV6-3 and TRBJ2-5, with D perhaps being TRBD1 or TRBD2 (5 bases each). Deletions cut 6 bases from V and 3 bases from J, with 17 bases between. The CDR3 covers 15 residues. CDR1 is MNHEY and CDR2 is SVGEGT in the germline V gene. The CDR3 DNA sequence: TGTGCCAGCAGACCCCGGGGCGAGGCTAAAGAGACCCAGTACTTC. Amino acid sequence: CASRPRGEAKETQYF.

The chain recombines TRBV6-2 or TRBV6-3 with TRBJ2-7; D gene uncertain. The ends were cut back, 3 bases at V and 3 bases at J, with 6 bases in the middle. Germline V lookup: CDR1 MNHEY, CDR2 SVGEGT. This CDR3 comprises 12 residues. The CDR3: CASSYDGYEQYF. In nucleotides, the CDR3 is TGTGCCAGCAGTTATGACGGCTACGAGCAGTACTTC.

This sequence joins TRBV15 and TRBJ2-3; D is uncertain. The CDR3 runs to 13 residues. Germline loops: CDR1 LNHNV, CDR2 YYDKDF (reference sequence). Trimming shortened V by 0 bases and J by 10 bases, and 11 bases separated the two germline ends. Here the CDR3 reads CATSRERFNSQYF. CDR3 nucleotides: TGTGCCACCAGCAGAGAGAGGTTTAATTCGCAGTATTTT.

The chain has TRBV30 and TRBJ2-4, with a tentative D call TRBD2 (5 bases). Germline loops: CDR1 GTSNPN, CDR2 SVGIG (reference sequence). The CDR3 is 15 residues long. V lost 5 bases to trimming and J lost 15 bases, with 29 bases between them. CDR3 region: CAWGISDLAKNFLYF. Written as DNA, the CDR3 is TGTGCCTGGGGAATTAGCGATCTAGCCAAAAACTTTCTGTACTTC.

V is TRBV28 and J is TRBJ1-1, with TRBD1 matching over 10 bases. Germline V gene data show CDR1 as MDHEN and CDR2 as SYDVKM. V trimming: 3 bases; J trimming: 4 bases; junction bases outside the gene matches: 2. The CDR3 loop spans 14 amino acids. Written as DNA, the CDR3 is TGTGCCAGCAGTTTCCGGACAGGGGGCACTGAAGCTTTCTTT. Its protein product is CASSFRTGGTEAFF.

With regard to this clonotype: An end of the junction differs from the germline gene, which may be a read error. The DNA for the CDR3 is TGTGCCTCCAGTGATGGATTAATCGGGGCAGGGAAAAACATTCAGTACTTC. This sequence encodes CASSDGLIGAGKNIQYF. The chain employs TRBV24-1 and TRBJ2-4; the D gene could be TRBD1 or TRBD2 (5 bases each). This CDR3 is built from 17 residues. Looked up from germline, CDR1 is KGHDR and CDR2 is SFDVKD.

J is TRBJ1-5 and V is TRBV6-5; 10 bases align to TRBD1. This CDR3 has 17 residues. V gave up 0 bases and J gave up 4 bases; unmatched junction bases: 6. The germline V gene encodes CDR1 MNHEY and CDR2 SVGAGI. CDR3 region: CASSYSYGTGVNQPQHF. The DNA of the CDR3 is TGTGCCAGCAGTTACTCCTACGGGACAGGGGTAAATCAGCCCCAGCATTTT.

About this clonotype: The CDR3 carries no conserved terminal phenylalanine or tryptophan, so it likely arises from a read error. This rearrangement joins TRBV5-6 to TRBJ1-1, with D unresolved. V lost 0 bases, J lost 2 bases, and 11 bases lay in between. This CDR3 has 15 residues. In germline, CDR1 is SGHDT, CDR2 YYEEEE. CDR3 DNA: TGTGCCAGCAGCTTGGACGCGGCCACCAACACTGAAGCTTTCCTT. It codes for CASSLDAATNTEAFL.

For this clonotype: A read error may produce the germline difference seen at one junction end. The chain employs TRBV24-1 and TRBJ2-4; D is tentatively TRBD1 or TRBD2 (5 bases each). Germline V CDR1 and CDR2: KGHDR, SFDVKD. This CDR3 has 17 residues. Here the CDR3 DNA reads TGTGCCAACAGTGATGGATTAAACGGGGCAGGTAAAAACATTCTGTACTTC. Its protein is CANSDGLNGAGKNILYF.

This clonotype was seen a handful of times. This chain uses TRBV10-3 with TRBJ1-1; D is uncertain. V lost 3 bases to trimming and J lost 3 bases, with 11 bases between them. The V gene's germline CDR1 is ENHRY and CDR2 SYGVKD. The CDR3 extends over 14 amino acids. The CDR3 loop is CAISDERPDTEAFF. The CDR3, as DNA: TGTGCCATCAGTGACGAACGGCCGGACACTGAAGCTTTCTTT.

This chain connects TRBV4-3 to TRBJ2-3; 10 bases match TRBD1. Trimming took 0 bases from V and 4 from J; bases not matched to a gene: 7. Germline V gene sequence: CDR1 LGHNA, CDR2 YSLEER. The CDR3 length is 17 residues. The DNA for the CDR3 is TGCGCCAGCAGCCAAGATGGAGACAGGGGGCAGGCAGATACGCAGTATTTT. Its translation is CASSQDGDRGQADTQYF.

The chain couples TRBV7-9 to TRBJ2-6; possibly TRBD1 for D (5 bases). The V and J ends lost 1 base and 11 bases respectively, with 27 bases between them. Germline V gene sequence: CDR1 SEHNR, CDR2 FQNEAQ (reference sequence). The CDR3 length is 19 residues. The DNA of the CDR3 is TGTGCCAGCAGCTTAGAGGGCAGGGATTCCCACTTTGGGGAATACGTCCTGACTTTC. As protein: CASSLEGRDSHFGEYVLTF.

With regard to this clonotype: Given a much more abundant clone one base away, this may be a read error. This chain links TRBV9 with TRBJ2-7; TRBD1 is a possible D gene (6 bases). Per germline, CDR1 SGDLS and CDR2 YYNGEE. The CDR3 is made up of 16 amino acids. Between the trimmed V and J ends, which lost 4 bases and 7 bases, there was a span of 24 bases. The CDR3 loop is CASSLPQDFGGNEQYF. The CDR3 DNA is TGTGCCAGCAGCTTACCACAGGATTTTGGGGGCAATGAGCAGTACTTC.